The following is a T cell receptor beta chain sequence with its context. The entry originates in a study of blood T cell repertoires in COVID-19. Background on the study: The samples span acute and convalescent COVID-19 from the United States, Italy and Spain. Sample material is recorded as cDNA or gDNA derived from T cells, B-cell-depleted T cells, or PBMCs.

How the authors handled the data: Reference gene primers were amplified, and this amplification served to estimate nucleated cell counts. Assay used: immunoSEQ multiplex PCR; TCRdb lists only in-frame clones, some missing. The V and J calls and clone size were taken over from that table, and D and trimming were inferred from the DNA. The table records 250,000 or so clones, roughly nine tenths of them present only once. There are 14 residues in the CDR3. The ends were cut back, 5 bases at V and 0 bases at J, with 11 bases in the middle. In germline, CDR1 is SGHTA, CDR2 FQGNSA. This TCR was recovered from a woman between 40 and 55 years old who had recovered from COVID-19. Sequencing input: peripheral blood. This chain links TRBV7-2 with TRBJ2-7, with D possibly TRBD2 on 6 matching bases. DNA of the CDR3: TGTGCCAGCAGCCCCGGGAGACTCTCCTACGAGCAGTACTTC. Translation gives CASSPGRLSYEQYF.